The clone carrying this T cell receptor beta chain occurred many times. Its target is unknown. The data were taken from a study of T cells in Graves' hyperthyroidism and ophthalmopathy. General study findings and limits: The model identified upcoming ophthalmopathy a median approximately six months ahead of onset. Ophthalmopathy was distinguished from stable hyperthyroidism by 13 V-J signatures.

Hyperthyroidism, newly diagnosed and lasting under 2 months, affected patients aged 18 to 65. Any patient presenting with uncontrolled infection, other autoimmune disease, pregnancy or lactation was left out. Authors of the study amplified TCR beta CDR3 regions from RNA transcripts. A set of HTBI primers served as the primers for a first-round RT-PCR of the TCR CDR3. TCRdb re-called the multiplex PCR reads through MiXCR, storing one row per CDR3 protein. The sample has about 290,000 distinct CDR3 sequences; approximately 12% are singletons. This CDR3 comprises 17 residues. Germline lookup yields CDR1 MNHNS and CDR2 SASEGT. Between the trimmed V and J ends, which lost 4 bases and 2 bases, there was a span of 15 bases.

This clonotype was sampled from a woman in her thirties with Graves' hyperthyroidism that later progressed to Graves' ophthalmopathy. The rearrangement uses TRBV6-1 and TRBJ2-6; D may be TRBD2 (6 bases). What was sequenced was blood. In DNA, the CDR3 is TGTGCCAGCAGTGCCAGGGAGGTAAAAGCTGGGGCCAACGTCCTGACTTTC. This gives the protein CASSAREVKAGANVLTF.